Listed below are T cell receptor beta chains from one sample, sequenced in a study of vaccination and CD4 T cells after COVID-19. Their target antigens are unknown. MiXCR, applied by TCRdb to the PCR reads, yields one record per CDR3 protein. Altogether approximately 10,000 distinct CDR3 sequences are present, roughly 23% being singletons, with the ten largest covering about 20%. Sequenced material: cultured CD4+ T cells from blood. The receptors were gathered from a human donor with COVID-19. CDR3s include the opening cysteine and the closing phenylalanine or tryptophan. The D gene is left open where the match is weak. Size is omitted from some rows. Given values are once, few, many or a class for expanded clones.

TRBV7-2	few	TRBJ1-4	.	TGTGCCAGCAGCTTAGTGTCACAGGGAAAACTGTTTTTT	CASSLVSQGKLFF
TRBV2	few	TRBJ1-3	.	TGTGCCAGCAGTGAGCCCGGACTGATCTCTGGAAACACCATATATTTT	CASSEPGLISGNTIYF
TRBV7-3	medium-sized	TRBJ1-3	TRBD1	TGTGCCAGCAGCACAGGGGCTGGAAACACCATATATTTT	CASSTGAGNTIYF
TRBV19	few	TRBJ1-5	.	TGTGCCAGTAGTCATAGGGGTAATCAGCCCCAGCATTTT	CASSHRGNQPQHF
TRBV28	few	TRBJ2-3	.	TGTGCCAGCAGTGCGGAATCTCGCACAGATACGCAGTATTTT	CASSAESRTDTQYF
TRBV5-1	.	TRBJ2-3	.	TGCGCCAGCAGCTTAGGGGCCCGAGGCTTTGAAGATACGCAGTATTTT	CASSLGARGFEDTQYF
TRBV11-2	few	TRBJ2-5	TRBD2	TGTGCCAGCAGCGCCAAACTAGCGGGGCACCAAGAGACCCAGTACTTC	CASSAKLAGHQETQYF
TRBV19	few	TRBJ2-7	.	TGTGCCAGTAGTGTACAGGGTTACGAGCAGTACTTC	CASSVQGYEQYF
TRBV7-7	.	TRBJ2-1	.	TGTGCTAGCAGCTTAGCGACGGGGGGCATAGATGAGCAGTTCTTC	CASSLATGGIDEQFF
TRBV18	.	TRBJ2-5	.	TGTGCCAGCTCACCCCACCAAGAGACCCAGTACTTC	CASSPHQETQYF
TRBV20-1	.	TRBJ2-3	TRBD2	TGCAGTGCTAGAGCTGGGACTAGCGGGGGGACTAGCACAGATACGCAGTATTTT	CSARAGTSGGTSTDTQYF
TRBV20-1	.	TRBJ1-4	.	TGCAGTGCTAGACAGGGGAACGAAAAACTGTTTTTT	CSARQGNEKLFF
TRBV20-1	few	TRBJ2-7	TRBD1	TGCAGTGCTGAACCGTACGGGACAGGGTTGTACGAGCAGTACTTC	CSAEPYGTGLYEQYF
TRBV28	.	TRBJ1-3	.	TGTGCCAGCACAACCGCCAGGGCCGGAAACACCATATATTTT	CASTTARAGNTIYF
TRBV4-1	few	TRBJ1-4	TRBD1	TGCGCCAGCAGCCACATACTGCCGGGACAGGTTGAAAAACTGTTTTTT	CASSHILPGQVEKLFF
TRBV10-2	few	TRBJ2-7	TRBD1	TGCGCCAGCAGTGAGCGGACAGGGGGTCCTTACGAGCAGTACTTC	CASSERTGGPYEQYF
TRBV2	.	TRBJ1-6	.	TGTGCCAGCAGAGGGAGTGTAAGCTCACCCCTCCACTTT	CASRGSVSSPLHF
TRBV19	.	TRBJ1-3	.	TGTGCCAGTACCCTTGGACAGTCCGGAAACACCATATATTTT	CASTLGQSGNTIYF
TRBV10-1	few	TRBJ1-5	.	TGCGCCAGCAGTGGGGGGGGGCCAGGAGATGGGAATCAGCCCCAGCATTTT	CASSGGGPGDGNQPQHF
TRBV2	few	TRBJ1-4	TRBD1	TGTGCCAGCACCGAGCGGGACAGGGCTGAAAAACTGTTTTTT	CASTERDRAEKLFF
TRBV7-2	few	TRBJ1-6	.	TGTGCCAGCAGCTTAGTGACAGGTCCACCGAGCTCCTATAATTCACCCCTCCACTTT	CASSLVTGPPSSYNSPLHF
TRBV18	.	TRBJ1-3	.	TGTGCCAGCTCACCACAGGGGGCTGGAAACACCATATATTTT	CASSPQGAGNTIYF
TRBV7-2	.	TRBJ2-2	.	TGTGCCAGCAGCTTAAGGGCGGGGGCCACCGGGGAGCTGTTTTTT	CASSLRAGATGELFF
TRBV25-1	.	TRBJ2-7	TRBD2	TGTGCCAGCTGGGCGGGGGGTTCCTACGAGCAGTACTTC	CASWAGGSYEQYF
TRBV4-3	.	TRBJ1-2	.	TGCGCCAGCAGCCAAGGTCCGGGACAAGGCTATGGCTACACCTTC	CASSQGPGQGYGYTF
TRBV25-1	few	TRBJ2-1	.	TGTGCCAGCAGTGCGCCTTCCGCAGGGGCGTCCTACAATGAGCAGTTCTTC	CASSAPSAGASYNEQFF
TRBV4-1	once	TRBJ2-1	.	TGCGCCAGCAGCCAAGATTCTAAAGGTGGGAATGAGCAGTTCTTC	CASSQDSKGGNEQFF
TRBV7-8	.	TRBJ1-2	TRBD1	TGTGCCAGCAGCCTAACAGGGGACGCCTATGGCTACACCTTC	CASSLTGDAYGYTF
TRBV6-1	.	TRBJ2-1	TRBD2	TGTGCCAGCGGACGGACTAGCGGGGACAATGAGCAGTTCTTC	CASGRTSGDNEQFF
TRBV2	.	TRBJ2-5	TRBD2	TGTGCCACCCGAAGGACTAGCGGGGGGGCGGGTGAGACCCAGTACTTC	CATRRTSGGAGETQYF
TRBV5-4	few	TRBJ2-1	.	TGTGCCAGCAGCAACCTTGGGGGGTCCTACAATGAGCAGTTCTTC	CASSNLGGSYNEQFF
TRBV5-1	once	TRBJ1-4	.	TGCGCCAGCAGCTTGGGAGGGGGGGGCGGCGAAAAACTGTTTTTT	CASSLGGGGGEKLFF
TRBV20-1	.	TRBJ2-2	TRBD2	TGCAGTGCTAGAGTAGCGGGGGGGCTAAAGACCGGGGAGCTGTTTTTT	CSARVAGGLKTGELFF
TRBV7-6	medium-sized	TRBJ1-5	.	TGTGCCAGCAGCTTAGGGGCCCGGACAGCTAGCAATCAGCCCCAGCATTTT	CASSLGARTASNQPQHF
TRBV9	few	TRBJ2-7	TRBD1	TGTGCCAGCAGCGTGGGACAGGGGGCAGGGTACGAGCAGTACTTC	CASSVGQGAGYEQYF
TRBV9	few	TRBJ2-3	TRBD2	TGTGCCAGCAGCGTAGGACTAGCGGGGGGGTCAGATACGCAGTATTTT	CASSVGLAGGSDTQYF
TRBV12-3/TRBV12-4	few	TRBJ1-5	.	TGTGCCAGCTCCCATGGGAGCGATCGCAATCAGCCCCAGCATTTT	CASSHGSDRNQPQHF
TRBV2	few	TRBJ1-3	.	TGTGCCAGCAGTGAAGGTTTCGCGGACTCTGGAAACACCATATATTTT	CASSEGFADSGNTIYF
TRBV12-3/TRBV12-4	few	TRBJ2-3	.	TGTGCCAGCAGACAAGACCCCTCCGATACGCAGTATTTT	CASRQDPSDTQYF
TRBV5-3	.	TRBJ1-2	.	TGTGCCAGAAGCCAGGACACTAGCTATGGCTACACCTTC	CARSQDTSYGYTF
TRBV7-2	few	TRBJ2-5	TRBD1	TGTGCCAGCAGGGGGACAGCACAAGAGACCCAGTACTTC	CASRGTAQETQYF
TRBV30	medium-sized	TRBJ1-2	.	TGTGCCTGGAGTTTAGCTTCAAGGGGCTATGGCTACACCTTC	CAWSLASRGYGYTF
TRBV9	.	TRBJ1-6	.	TGTGCCAGCAGCGTAGACCAGTCGGGGAATTCACCCCTCCACTTT	CASSVDQSGNSPLHF
TRBV5-4	.	TRBJ2-2	.	TGTGCCAGCAGCTTGGATGGTGGGTCGGAGCTGTTTTTT	CASSLDGGSELFF
TRBV28	few	TRBJ1-2	TRBD1	TGTGCCAGCAGTTTTGGCGACAGGGCATATGGCTACACCTTC	CASSFGDRAYGYTF
TRBV7-2	few	TRBJ2-3	.	TGTGCCAGCAGCTTAGCTGTTGACAAAAATACGCAGTATTTT	CASSLAVDKNTQYF
TRBV29-1	.	TRBJ2-5	.	TGCAGCGTTGAAAAGGCAGTCCAAGAGACCCAGTACTTC	CSVEKAVQETQYF
TRBV10-1	.	TRBJ2-2	.	TGCGCCAGCACCGGCGGACTGAACACCGGGGAGCTGTTTTTT	CASTGGLNTGELFF
TRBV19	.	TRBJ2-2	.	TGTGCCAGTAGTATTGTTCCGATGAACACCGGGGAGCTGTTTTTT	CASSIVPMNTGELFF
TRBV11-1	few	TRBJ2-3	TRBD2	TGTGCCAGCAGCCCAACGGGGGGGCCGGCAGATACGCAGTATTTT	CASSPTGGPADTQYF
TRBV2	.	TRBJ1-1	.	TGTGCCAGCCGGGCCTCCCCCAACATTGAAGCTTTCTTT	CASRASPNIEAFF
TRBV6-1	few	TRBJ1-2	.	TGTGCCAGCAGCAACCCAGTGACGGGCTACACCTTC	CASSNPVTGYTF
TRBV30	.	TRBJ2-5	TRBD2	TGTGCCTGGAATGGCGGGGGGGGGCAAGAGACCCAGTACTTC	CAWNGGGGQETQYF
TRBV6-1	medium-sized	TRBJ1-6	.	TGTGCCAGCAGTCGGACAGCCGCTGATAGTTCACCCCTCCACTTT	CASSRTAADSSPLHF
TRBV2	.	TRBJ2-1	TRBD2	TGTGCCAGCAGTGAAGCTCAGCGGGGGGCCACATACAATGAGCAGTTCTTC	CASSEAQRGATYNEQFF
TRBV20-1	medium-sized	TRBJ1-1	.	TGCAGTGCTACCTCAGGAGGGGGGTTTATGAACACTGAAGCTTTCTTT	CSATSGGGFMNTEAFF
TRBV2	medium-sized	TRBJ1-5	.	TGTGCCAGCAGTTACATGCAGGGCAGGCAGCCCCAGCATTTT	CASSYMQGRQPQHF